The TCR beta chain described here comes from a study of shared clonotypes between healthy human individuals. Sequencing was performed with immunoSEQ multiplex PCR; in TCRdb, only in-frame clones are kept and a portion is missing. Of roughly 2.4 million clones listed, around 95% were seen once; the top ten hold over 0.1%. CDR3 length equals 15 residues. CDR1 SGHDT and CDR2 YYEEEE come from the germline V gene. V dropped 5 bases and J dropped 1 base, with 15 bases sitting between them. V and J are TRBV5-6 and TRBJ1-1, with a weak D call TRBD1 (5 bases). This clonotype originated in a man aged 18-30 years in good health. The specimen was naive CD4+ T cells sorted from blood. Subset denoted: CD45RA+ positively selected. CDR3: CASRFGRGRNTEAFF. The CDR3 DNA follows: TGTGCCAGCAGATTCGGCCGGGGCCGGAACACTGAAGCTTTCTTT.